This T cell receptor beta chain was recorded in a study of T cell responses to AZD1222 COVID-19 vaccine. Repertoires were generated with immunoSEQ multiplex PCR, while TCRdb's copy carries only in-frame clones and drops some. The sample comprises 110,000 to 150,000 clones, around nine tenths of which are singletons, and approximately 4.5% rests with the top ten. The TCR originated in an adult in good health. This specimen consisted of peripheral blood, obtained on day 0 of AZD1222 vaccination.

The CDR3: CASSRGTVNGYTF. The CDR3 DNA follows: TGTGCCAGCAGCCGGGGAACAGTTAATGGCTACACCTTC. The genes are TRBV3-1 (or the pseudogene TRBV3-2) and TRBJ1-2; no clear D. This CDR3 is 13 amino acids long. Trimming pared 4 bases from V and 6 bases from J, leaving 12 bases between. Per germline, CDR1 LGHDT and CDR2 YNNKEL (reference sequence).